This TCR beta chain was recovered during a study of T cell responses to AZD1222 COVID-19 vaccine. Study results and limitations: With dominance at 160-218 and 743-854, vaccine-associated CD4 TCRs spanned spike. The donors showed a predominance of white British ancestry and of females, with possible underestimation of clonal diversity.

Clones were sequenced by immunoSEQ multiplex PCR, and TCRdb holds only the in-frame ones, with some missing. The data show fewer than 110,000 clones, about 92% seen once. With regard to this clone: Its antigen is not known.

Sequences were derived from peripheral blood, sampled on day 0 of AZD1222 vaccination. This clonotype was sampled from an adult in good health.

CDR3 protein: CASSEGQGDNSPLHF. CDR3 sequence (DNA): TGTGCCAGCAGTGAGGGACAGGGAGACAATTCACCCCTCCACTTT. The chain combines TRBV6-4 with TRBJ1-6, with 9 bases matching TRBD1. CDR1 and CDR2 from the germline V gene are MRHNA and SNTAGT. The CDR3 is 15 amino acids. Trimming at V came to 3 bases and at J to 7 bases, leaving 4 bases not matched to a gene.